The following is a TCR beta chain sequence with its context. It has no known antigen specificity. It has no much larger one-base neighbor in the sample; base qualities were not kept. This entry comes from a study of blood T cell repertoires in COVID-19 (dated by TCRdb to between 2020 and 2021). Regarding the research as a whole: Collaborator samples came from the United States, Italy and Spain and covered acute and convalescent phases of COVID-19. Deeply sampled blood TCRbeta repertoires from subjects exposed to, actively infected with, or recovered from COVID-19 were included in the dataset. HLA class I and class II types, where available, came from metadata supplied by the sample provider rather than from assay-based typing. A de-identified subject ID, COVID-19 status, age in years and sex were almost always included in the sample metadata. Samples were obtained from the ongoing ImmuneRACE study (first 160 participants) and from about 1,300 subjects provided by 6 global collaborators. The repertoires were released in a freely available public database meant as a resource for research on the immune response to SARS-CoV-2. The material from the prospective study consisted of cDNA or gDNA derived from T cells, B-cell-depleted T cells, or PBMCs. Results the study describes overall, beyond this receptor: The amount of clinical and demographic metadata varied by source and participant and was provided uncurated.

As encoded in the germline V gene (reference sequence), CDR1 is LNHNV while CDR2 is YYDKDF. V was cut back by 0 bases and J by 5 bases, leaving a gap of 15 bases between them. Its CDR3 holds 16 amino acids, cysteine through phenylalanine. The only DNA kept is the CDR3, 48 bases in frame from the first base. TCRbeta CDR3 regions were amplified from genomic DNA using the immunoSEQ Assay, a bias-controlled multiplex PCR. As for the authors' bioinformatics: Nucleated cell counts per sample were estimated from amplification of reference gene primers within the assay. To quantify the absolute abundance of each unique TCRbeta CDR3 rearrangement, sequence reads were collapsed and filtered. For each sample, productive Simpson clonality was calculated as the square root of Simpson's diversity index across productive rearrangements. Imported from immuneACCESS, the table was reduced by TCRdb to in-frame sequences with V and J called. These copies leave out some clones; in studies compared against another copy, an unresolved V gene accounts for under half, and the cause of the remainder is not known. The V and J calls and clone size are taken from that table; D and trimming were inferred from the DNA. This sample comprises tens of thousands of clones, 85% of them detected only once. The ten largest clones take up roughly 25% of the sample.

The collaborating institutions used their own protocols to collect whole blood in K2EDTA tubes. Collaborator samples were shipped for TCRbeta analysis as frozen whole blood, isolated PBMCs, or DNA extracted from either sample type. Sequences were obtained from peripheral blood. This TCR derives from a human donor in a cohort sampled during active COVID-19. The sequence is built from TRBV15 and TRBJ2-3; the D gene is possibly TRBD2, with 7 bases matching. This receptor has the CDR3 CATSRDRGALVDTQYF. The nucleotide sequence is TGTGCCACCAGCAGAGATCGGGGGGCTTTGGTAGATACGCAGTATTTT.